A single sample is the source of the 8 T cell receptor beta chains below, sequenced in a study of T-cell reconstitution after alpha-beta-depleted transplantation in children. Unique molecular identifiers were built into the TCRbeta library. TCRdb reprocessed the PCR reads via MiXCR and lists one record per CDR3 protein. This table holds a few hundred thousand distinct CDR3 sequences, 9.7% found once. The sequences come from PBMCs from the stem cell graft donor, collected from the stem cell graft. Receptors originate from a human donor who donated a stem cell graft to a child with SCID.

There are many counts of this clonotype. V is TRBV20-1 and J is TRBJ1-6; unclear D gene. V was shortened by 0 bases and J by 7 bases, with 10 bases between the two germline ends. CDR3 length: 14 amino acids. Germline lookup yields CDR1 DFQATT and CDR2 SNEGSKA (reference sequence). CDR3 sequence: CSARDRRRNSPLHF. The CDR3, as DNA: TGCAGTGCTAGAGACCGAAGGAGGAATTCACCCCTCCACTTT.

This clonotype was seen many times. In DNA, the CDR3 is TGTGCCAGCAGCCTGGGGGGCATAGATACGCAGTATTTT. This gives the protein CASSLGGIDTQYF. The chain carries TRBV6-1 and TRBJ2-3; D may be TRBD1 or TRBD2 (6 bases each). The CDR3 has 13 residues. V gave up 6 bases and J gave up 5 bases, with 12 bases separating them. The germline V gene encodes CDR1 MNHNS and CDR2 SASEGT.

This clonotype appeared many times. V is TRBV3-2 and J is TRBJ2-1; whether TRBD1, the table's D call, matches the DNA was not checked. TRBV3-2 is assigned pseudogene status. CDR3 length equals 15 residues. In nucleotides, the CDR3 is TGTGCCAGCAGCTTGGGGGGGGATGCCTACAATGAGCAGTTCTTC. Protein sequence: CASSLGGDAYNEQFF.

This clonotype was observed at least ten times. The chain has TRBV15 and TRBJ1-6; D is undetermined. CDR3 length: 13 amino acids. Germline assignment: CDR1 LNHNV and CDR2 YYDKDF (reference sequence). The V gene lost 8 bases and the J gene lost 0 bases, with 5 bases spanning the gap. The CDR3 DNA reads TGTGCCACCGAGAGCTCCTATAATTCACCCCTCCACTTT. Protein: CATESSYNSPLHF.

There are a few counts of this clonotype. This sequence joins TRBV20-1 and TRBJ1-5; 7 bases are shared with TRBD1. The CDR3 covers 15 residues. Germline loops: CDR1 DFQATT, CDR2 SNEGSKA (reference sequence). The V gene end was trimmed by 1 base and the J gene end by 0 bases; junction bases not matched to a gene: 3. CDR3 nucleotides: TGCAGTGCTAGAGTAGGGACAGATAGCAATCAGCCCCAGCATTTT. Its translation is CSARVGTDSNQPQHF.

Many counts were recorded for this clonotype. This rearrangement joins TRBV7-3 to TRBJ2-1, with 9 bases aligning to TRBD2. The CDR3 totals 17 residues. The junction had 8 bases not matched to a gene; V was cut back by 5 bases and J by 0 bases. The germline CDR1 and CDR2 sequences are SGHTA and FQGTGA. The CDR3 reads CASSQTLAGASYNEQFF. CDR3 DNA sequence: TGTGCCAGCAGCCAGACCTTAGCGGGGGCCTCCTACAATGAGCAGTTCTTC.

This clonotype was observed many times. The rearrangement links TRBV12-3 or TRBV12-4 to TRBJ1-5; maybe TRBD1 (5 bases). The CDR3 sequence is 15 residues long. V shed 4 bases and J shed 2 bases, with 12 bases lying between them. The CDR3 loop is CASSSFRDGNQPQHF. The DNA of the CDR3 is TGTGCCAGCAGTTCTTTCAGGGACGGCAATCAGCCCCAGCATTTT.

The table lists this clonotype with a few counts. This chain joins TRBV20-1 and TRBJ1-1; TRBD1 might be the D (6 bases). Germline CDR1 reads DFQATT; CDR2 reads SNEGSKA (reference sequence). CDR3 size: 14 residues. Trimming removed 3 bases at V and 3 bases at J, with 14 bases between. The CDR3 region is CSASWGAGDTEAFF. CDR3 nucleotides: TGCAGTGCTAGTTGGGGGGCGGGGGACACTGAAGCTTTCTTT.